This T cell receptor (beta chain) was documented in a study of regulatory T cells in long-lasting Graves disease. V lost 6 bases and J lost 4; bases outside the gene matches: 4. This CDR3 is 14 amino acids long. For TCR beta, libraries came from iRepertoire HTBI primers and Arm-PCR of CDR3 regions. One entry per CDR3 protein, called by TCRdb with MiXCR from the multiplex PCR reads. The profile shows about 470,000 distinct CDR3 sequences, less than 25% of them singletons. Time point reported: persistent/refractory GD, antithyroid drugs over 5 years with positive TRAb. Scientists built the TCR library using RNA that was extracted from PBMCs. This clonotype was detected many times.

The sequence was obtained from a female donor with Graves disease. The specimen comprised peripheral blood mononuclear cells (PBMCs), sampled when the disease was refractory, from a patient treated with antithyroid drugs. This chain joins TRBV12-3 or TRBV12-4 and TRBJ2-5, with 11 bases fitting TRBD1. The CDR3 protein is CASRRDRGRETQYF. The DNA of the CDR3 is TGTGCCAGCAGGAGGGACAGGGGGAGAGAGACCCAGTACTTC.